The present entry profiles one T cell receptor beta chain with its context. Its antigen is undetermined. This entry is derived from a study of shared clonotypes between healthy human individuals. The naive CD8 fraction comprised CD45RO-negative cells positively selected for CCR7 and excluded terminally differentiated effector memory CD45RA+ cells. Healthy adults negative for HIV, lacking recent acute infections or vaccinations, served as donors. Findings of the study overall: Only blood samples were collected, and tissue repertoires likely differ. Several donors had approximately 4.6% of their naive CD4 clonotypes in common.

Germline trimming cut 3 bases from V and 0 bases from J; bases unmatched to any gene: 12. The CDR3 length is 19 residues. Germline CDR1 and CDR2: SGHRS and YFSETQ. Source study methods: Junction-only immunoSEQ data arrived without quality scores, meaning filtering differed. Sequencing used immunoSEQ multiplex PCR; TCRdb keeps in-frame clones, though not all of them. The V and J calls and clone size were taken over from that table, and D and trimming were inferred from the DNA. The sample has around 2.1 million clones; 90% to 95% are singletons. The TCR was taken from a man aged 18 to 29 in good health. Some clones in this sample may be carry-over from other donors' samples. The material sequenced was naive CD8+ T cells from PBMCs. V gene TRBV5-1 combines with J gene TRBJ1-2; TRBD1 matches 12 bases. The CDR3 loop is CASSSRDRGPLLANYGYTF. In nucleotides, the CDR3 is TGCGCCAGCAGCTCCCGGGACAGGGGGCCTCTATTAGCTAACTATGGCTACACCTTC.